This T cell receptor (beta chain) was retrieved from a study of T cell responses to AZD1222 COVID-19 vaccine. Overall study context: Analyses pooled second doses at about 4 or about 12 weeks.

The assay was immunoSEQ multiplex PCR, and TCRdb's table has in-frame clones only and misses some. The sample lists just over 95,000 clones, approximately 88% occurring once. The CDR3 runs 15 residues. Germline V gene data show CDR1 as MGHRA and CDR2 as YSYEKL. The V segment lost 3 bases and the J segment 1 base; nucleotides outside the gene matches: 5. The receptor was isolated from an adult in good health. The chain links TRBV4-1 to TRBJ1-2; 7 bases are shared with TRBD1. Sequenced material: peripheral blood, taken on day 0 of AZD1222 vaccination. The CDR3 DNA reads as TGCGCCAGCAGCCAGGGCGGGGACAGTAACTATGGCTACACCTTC. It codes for CASSQGGDSNYGYTF.